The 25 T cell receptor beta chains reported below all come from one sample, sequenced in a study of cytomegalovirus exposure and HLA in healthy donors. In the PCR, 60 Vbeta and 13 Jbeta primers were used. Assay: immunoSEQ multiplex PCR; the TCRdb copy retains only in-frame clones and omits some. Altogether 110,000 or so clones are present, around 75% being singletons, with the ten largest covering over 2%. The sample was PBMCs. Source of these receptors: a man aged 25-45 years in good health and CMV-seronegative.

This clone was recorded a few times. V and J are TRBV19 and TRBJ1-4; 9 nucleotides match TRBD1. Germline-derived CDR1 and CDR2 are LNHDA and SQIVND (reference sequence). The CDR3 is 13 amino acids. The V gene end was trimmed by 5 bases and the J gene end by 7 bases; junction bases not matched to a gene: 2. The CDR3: CASSPGQGEKLFF. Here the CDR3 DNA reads TGTGCCAGTAGTCCGGGACAGGGTGAAAAACTGTTTTTT.

The DNA of the CDR3 is TGCGCCAGCAGTCATTATGGACAGTCAAGCTCCTACGAGCAGTACTTC. It encodes CASSHYGQSSSYEQYF. The rearrangement joins TRBV5-1 to TRBJ2-7; D is possibly TRBD1 (6 bases). Germline loops: CDR1 SGHRS, CDR2 YFSETQ. This CDR3 spans 16 amino acids. V lost 5 bases, J lost 0 bases, and 18 bases lay in between.

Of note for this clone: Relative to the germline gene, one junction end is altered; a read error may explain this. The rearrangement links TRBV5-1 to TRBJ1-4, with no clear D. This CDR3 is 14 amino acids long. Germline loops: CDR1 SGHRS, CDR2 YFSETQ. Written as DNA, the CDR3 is TGCGCCAGCAGCTTAGGCGAGACTAATGAAAAGCTGTTTTTT. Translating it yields CASSLGETNEKLFF.

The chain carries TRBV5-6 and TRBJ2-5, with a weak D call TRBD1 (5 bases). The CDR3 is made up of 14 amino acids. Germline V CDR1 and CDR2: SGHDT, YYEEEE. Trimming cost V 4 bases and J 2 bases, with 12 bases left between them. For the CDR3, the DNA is TGTGCCAGCAGCCAAGGGGCAGCTCAAGAGACCCAGTACTTC. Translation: CASSQGAAQETQYF.

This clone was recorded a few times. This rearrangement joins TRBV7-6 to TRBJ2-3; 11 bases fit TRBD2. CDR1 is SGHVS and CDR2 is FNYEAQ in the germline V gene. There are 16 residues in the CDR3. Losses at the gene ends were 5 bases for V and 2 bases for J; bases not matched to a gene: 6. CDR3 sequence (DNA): TGTGCCAGCAGCCCCGGGACTAGCGGCTTCACAGATACGCAGTATTTT. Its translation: CASSPGTSGFTDTQYF.

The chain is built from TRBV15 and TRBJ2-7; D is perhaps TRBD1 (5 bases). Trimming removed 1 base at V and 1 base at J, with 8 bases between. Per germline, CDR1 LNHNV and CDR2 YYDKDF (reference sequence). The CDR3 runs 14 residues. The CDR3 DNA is TGTGCCACCAGCAGAGGACAGATATCCTACGAGCAGTACTTC. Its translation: CATSRGQISYEQYF.

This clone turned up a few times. CDR3 residues: CASSSGTSGSPFF. CDR3 in DNA: TGTGCCAGCAGCTCAGGGACTAGCGGGTCGCCGTTCTTC. The J gene is TRBJ2-1, the V gene TRBV11-1, with 12 bases lining up with TRBD2. The CDR3 has 13 amino acids. Germline trimming cut 4 bases from V and 15 bases from J; bases unmatched to any gene: 7. The germline CDR1 and CDR2 sequences are SGHAT and FQDESV (reference sequence). The full variable domain, in which reference TRBV11-1 and TRBJ2-1 provide the parts outside the CDR3, is EAEVAQSPRYKITEKSQAVAFWCDPISGHATLYWYRQILGQGPELLVQFQDESVVDDSQLPKDRFSAERLKGVDSTLKIQPAELGDSAMYLCASSSGTSGSPFFGPGTRLTVL.

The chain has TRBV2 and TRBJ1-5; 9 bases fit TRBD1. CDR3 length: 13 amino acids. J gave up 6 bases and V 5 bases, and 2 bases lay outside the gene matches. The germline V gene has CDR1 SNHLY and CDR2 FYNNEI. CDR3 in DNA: TGTGCCAGCAGTCGACAGGGGGGTCAGCCCCAGCATTTT. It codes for CASSRQGGQPQHF.

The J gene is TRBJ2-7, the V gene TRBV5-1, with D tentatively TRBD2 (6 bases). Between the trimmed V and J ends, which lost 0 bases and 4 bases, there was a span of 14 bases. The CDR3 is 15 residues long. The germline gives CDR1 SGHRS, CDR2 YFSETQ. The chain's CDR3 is CASSLETSSIYEQYF. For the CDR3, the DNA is TGCGCCAGCAGCTTGGAAACTAGCTCGATATACGAGCAGTACTTC.

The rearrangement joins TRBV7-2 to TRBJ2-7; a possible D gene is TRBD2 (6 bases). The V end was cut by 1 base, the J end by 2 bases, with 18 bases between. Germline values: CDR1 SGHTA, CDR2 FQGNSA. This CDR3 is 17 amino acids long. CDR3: CASSLELWGDSTYEQYF. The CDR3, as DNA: TGTGCCAGCAGCTTAGAATTGTGGGGGGACTCTACCTACGAGCAGTACTTC.

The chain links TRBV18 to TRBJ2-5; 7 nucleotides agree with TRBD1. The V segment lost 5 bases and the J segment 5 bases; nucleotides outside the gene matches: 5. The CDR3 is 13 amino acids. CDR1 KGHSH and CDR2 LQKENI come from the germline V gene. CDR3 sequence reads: CASSTQGLETQYF. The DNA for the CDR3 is TGTGCCAGCTCAACACAGGGGTTGGAGACCCAGTACTTC.

CDR3 amino acids: CASSYDRFLTDTQYF. The CDR3, as DNA: TGTGCCAGCAGTTATGATCGGTTTTTGACAGATACGCAGTATTTT. The chain combines TRBV27 with TRBJ2-3; no clear D gene. Trimming took off 4 bases at V and 3 bases at J, with 14 bases between the two ends. The CDR3 is made up of 15 amino acids. The germline gives CDR1 MNHEY, CDR2 SMNVEV (reference sequence).

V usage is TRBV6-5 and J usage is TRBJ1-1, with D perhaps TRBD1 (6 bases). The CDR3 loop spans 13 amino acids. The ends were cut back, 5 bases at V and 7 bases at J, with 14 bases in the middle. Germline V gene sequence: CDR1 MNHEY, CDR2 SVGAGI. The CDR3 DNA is TGTGCCAGCAGTCCACGACAGGACAATGAAGCTTTCTTT. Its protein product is CASSPRQDNEAFF.

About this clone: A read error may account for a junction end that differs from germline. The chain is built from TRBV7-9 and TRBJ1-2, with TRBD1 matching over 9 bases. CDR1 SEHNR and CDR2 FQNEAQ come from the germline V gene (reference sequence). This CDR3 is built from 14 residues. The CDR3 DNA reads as TGTGCCAGCAGCCAGAGGTTGGACAGGGGCTACGTCGCCTTC. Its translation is CASSQRLDRGYVAF.

CDR3 in amino acids: CASSPDRAGSSQPQHF. Here the CDR3 DNA reads TGTGCCAGCAGCCCTGACAGGGCTGGGTCCAGTCAGCCCCAGCATTTT. V is TRBV7-9 and J is TRBJ1-5; 7 bases map to TRBD1. The CDR3 is 16 residues long. Germline lookup yields CDR1 SEHNR and CDR2 FQNEAQ (reference sequence). J was trimmed by 6 bases and V by 5 bases; bases with no gene match: 13.

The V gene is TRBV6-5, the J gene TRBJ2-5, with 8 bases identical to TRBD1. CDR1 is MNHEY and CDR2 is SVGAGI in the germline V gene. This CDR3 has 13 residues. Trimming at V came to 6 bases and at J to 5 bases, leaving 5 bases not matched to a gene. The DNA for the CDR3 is TGTGCCAGCAGCCTCCGGACAGGGGAGACCCAGTACTTC. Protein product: CASSLRTGETQYF.

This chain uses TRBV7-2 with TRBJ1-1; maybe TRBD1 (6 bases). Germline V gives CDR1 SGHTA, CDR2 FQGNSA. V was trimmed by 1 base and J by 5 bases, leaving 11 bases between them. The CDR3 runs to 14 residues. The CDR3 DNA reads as TGTGCCAGCAGCTTAGGGGGGGGCGTGACTGAAGCTTTCTTT. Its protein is CASSLGGGVTEAFF.

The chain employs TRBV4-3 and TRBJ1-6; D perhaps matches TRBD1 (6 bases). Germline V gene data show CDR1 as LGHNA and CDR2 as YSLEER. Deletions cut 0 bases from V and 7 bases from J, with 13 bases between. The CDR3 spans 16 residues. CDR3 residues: CASSQESGQGNSPLHF. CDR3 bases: TGCGCCAGCAGCCAAGAATCAGGGCAGGGGAATTCACCCCTCCACTTT.

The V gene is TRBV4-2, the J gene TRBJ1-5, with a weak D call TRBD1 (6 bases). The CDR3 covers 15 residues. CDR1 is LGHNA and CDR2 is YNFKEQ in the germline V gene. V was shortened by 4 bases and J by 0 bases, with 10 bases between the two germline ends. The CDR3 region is CASSPQGDSNQPQHF. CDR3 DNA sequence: TGTGCCAGCAGCCCACAGGGAGATAGCAATCAGCCCCAGCATTTT.

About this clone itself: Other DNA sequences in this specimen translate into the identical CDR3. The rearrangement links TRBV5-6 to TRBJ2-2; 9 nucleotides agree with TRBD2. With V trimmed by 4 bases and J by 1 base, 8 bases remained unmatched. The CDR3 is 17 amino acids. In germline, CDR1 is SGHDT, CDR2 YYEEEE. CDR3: CASSALLSGGNTGELFF. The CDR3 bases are TGTGCCAGCAGCGCGCTACTTAGCGGGGGGAACACCGGGGAGCTGTTTTTT.

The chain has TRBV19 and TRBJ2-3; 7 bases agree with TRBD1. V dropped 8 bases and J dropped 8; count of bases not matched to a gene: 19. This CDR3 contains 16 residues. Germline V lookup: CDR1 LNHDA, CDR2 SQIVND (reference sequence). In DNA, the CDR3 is TGTGCCAGTGGCGCCACCGACAGGGTGGGATCAAGTACGCAGTATTTT. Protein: CASGATDRVGSSTQYF.

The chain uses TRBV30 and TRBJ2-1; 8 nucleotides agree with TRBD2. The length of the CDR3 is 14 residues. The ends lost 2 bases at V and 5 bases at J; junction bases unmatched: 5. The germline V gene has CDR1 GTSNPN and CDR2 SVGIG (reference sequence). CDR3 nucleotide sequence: TGTGCCTGGAGTCGGAGCGGGGGTCACAATGAGCAGTTCTTC. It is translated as CAWSRSGGHNEQFF.

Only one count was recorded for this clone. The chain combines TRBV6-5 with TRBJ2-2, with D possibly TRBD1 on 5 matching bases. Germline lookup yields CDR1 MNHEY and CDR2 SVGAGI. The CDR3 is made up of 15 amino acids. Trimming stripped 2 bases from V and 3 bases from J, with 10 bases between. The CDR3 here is CASSYGQGDTGELFF. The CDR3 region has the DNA TGTGCCAGCAGTTACGGCCAGGGCGACACCGGGGAGCTGTTTTTT.

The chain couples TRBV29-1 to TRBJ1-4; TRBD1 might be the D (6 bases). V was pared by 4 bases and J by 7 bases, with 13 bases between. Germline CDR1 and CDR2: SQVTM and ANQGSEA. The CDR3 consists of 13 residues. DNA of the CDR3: TGCAGCGTTGCGTGGGCAGGGGCTGAAAAACTGTTTTTT. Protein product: CSVAWAGAEKLFF.

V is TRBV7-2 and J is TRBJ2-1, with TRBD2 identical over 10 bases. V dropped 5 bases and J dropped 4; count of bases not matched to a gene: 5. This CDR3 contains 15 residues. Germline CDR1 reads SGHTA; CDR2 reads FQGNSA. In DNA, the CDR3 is TGTGCCAGCAGCCCACGGACTAGCGGATACAATGAGCAGTTCTTC. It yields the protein CASSPRTSGYNEQFF.